This TCR beta chain originates from a study of Ad26.COV2.S vaccination and SARS-CoV-2 variants. Deletions cut 6 bases from V and 8 bases from J, with 7 bases between. The CDR3 length is 11 residues. The germline V gene has CDR1 MNHEY and CDR2 SVGAGI. This table comes from immunoSEQ multiplex PCR, and its TCRdb copy is limited to in-frame clones, with some not included. The table lists around 420,000 clones, over 75% of them singletons. Treatment denoted: about 20 received Ad26.COV2.S at low or high dose, single or two shots; about 5 received placebo; per-sample allocation not given. Vaccine and placebo recipients were sampled on day 63 after the first injection.

The receptor comes from a person aged 18-60 years who received the Ad26.COV2.S COVID-19 vaccine or a placebo. The material sequenced was peripheral blood, taken in a trial of Ad26.COV2.S vaccine versus placebo. This chain uses TRBV6-5 with TRBJ2-2; D is uncertain. The CDR3 nucleotides read TGTGCCAGCAGCCGCTCGGGGGAGCTGTTTTTT. It encodes CASSRSGELFF.